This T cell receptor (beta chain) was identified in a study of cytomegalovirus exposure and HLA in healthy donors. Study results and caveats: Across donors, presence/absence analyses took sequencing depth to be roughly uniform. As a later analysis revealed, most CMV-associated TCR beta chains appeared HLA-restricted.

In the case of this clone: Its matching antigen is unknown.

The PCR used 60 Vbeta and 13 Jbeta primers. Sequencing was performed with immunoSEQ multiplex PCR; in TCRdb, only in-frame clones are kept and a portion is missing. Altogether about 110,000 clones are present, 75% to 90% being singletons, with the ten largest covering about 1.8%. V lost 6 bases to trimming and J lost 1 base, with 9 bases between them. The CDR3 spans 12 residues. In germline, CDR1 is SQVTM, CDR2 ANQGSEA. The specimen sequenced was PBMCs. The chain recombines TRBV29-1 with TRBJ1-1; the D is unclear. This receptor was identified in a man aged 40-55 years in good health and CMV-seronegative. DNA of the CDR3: TGCAGCGTGAAACGGGGGAACACTGAAGCTTTCTTT. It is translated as CSVKRGNTEAFF.